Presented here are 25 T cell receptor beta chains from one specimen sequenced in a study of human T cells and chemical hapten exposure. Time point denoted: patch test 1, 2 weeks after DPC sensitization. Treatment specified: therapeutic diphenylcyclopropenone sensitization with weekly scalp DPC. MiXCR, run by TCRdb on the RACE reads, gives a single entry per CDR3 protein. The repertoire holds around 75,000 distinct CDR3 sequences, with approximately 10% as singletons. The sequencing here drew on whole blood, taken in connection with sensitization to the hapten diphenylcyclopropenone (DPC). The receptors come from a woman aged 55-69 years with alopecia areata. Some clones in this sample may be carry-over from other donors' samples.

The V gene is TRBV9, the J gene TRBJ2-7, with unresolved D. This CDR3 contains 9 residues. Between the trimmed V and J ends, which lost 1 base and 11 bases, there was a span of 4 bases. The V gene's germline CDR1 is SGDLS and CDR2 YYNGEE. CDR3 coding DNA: TGTGCCAGCAGCGTAAAGAAGTACTTC. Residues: CASSVKKYF.

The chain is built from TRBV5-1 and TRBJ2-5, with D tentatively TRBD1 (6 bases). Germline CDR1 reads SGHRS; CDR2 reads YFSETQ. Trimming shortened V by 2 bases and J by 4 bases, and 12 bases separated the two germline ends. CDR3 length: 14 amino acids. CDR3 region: CASSLGRGGETQYF. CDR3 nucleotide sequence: TGCGCCAGCAGCTTAGGACGAGGGGGAGAGACCCAGTACTTC.

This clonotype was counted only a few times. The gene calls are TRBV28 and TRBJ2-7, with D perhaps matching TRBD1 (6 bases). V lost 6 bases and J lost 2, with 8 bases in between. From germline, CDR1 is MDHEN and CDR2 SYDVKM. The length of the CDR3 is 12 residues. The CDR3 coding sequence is TGTGCCAGCAGGACAGGAACCTACGAGCAGTACTTC. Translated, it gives CASRTGTYEQYF.

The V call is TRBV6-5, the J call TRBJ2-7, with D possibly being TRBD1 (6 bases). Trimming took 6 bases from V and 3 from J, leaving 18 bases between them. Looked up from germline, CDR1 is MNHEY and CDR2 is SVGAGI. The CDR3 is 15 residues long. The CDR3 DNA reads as TGTGCCAGCAGAAGAACACAGGGATCGAACTACGAGCAGTACTTC. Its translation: CASRRTQGSNYEQYF.

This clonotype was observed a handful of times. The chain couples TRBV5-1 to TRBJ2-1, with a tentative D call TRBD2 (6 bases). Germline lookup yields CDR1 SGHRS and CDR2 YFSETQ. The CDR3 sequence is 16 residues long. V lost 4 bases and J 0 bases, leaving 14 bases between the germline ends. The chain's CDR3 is CASSPEGAVSYNEQFF. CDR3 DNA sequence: TGCGCCAGCAGCCCGGAGGGCGCGGTCTCCTACAATGAGCAGTTCTTC.

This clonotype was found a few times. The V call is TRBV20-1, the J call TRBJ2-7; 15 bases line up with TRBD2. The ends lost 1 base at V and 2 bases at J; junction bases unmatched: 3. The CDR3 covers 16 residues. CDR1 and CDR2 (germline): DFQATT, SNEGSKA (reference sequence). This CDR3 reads CSARGTSGGAPYEQYF. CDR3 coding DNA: TGCAGTGCTAGAGGGACTAGCGGGGGGGCTCCCTACGAGCAGTACTTC.

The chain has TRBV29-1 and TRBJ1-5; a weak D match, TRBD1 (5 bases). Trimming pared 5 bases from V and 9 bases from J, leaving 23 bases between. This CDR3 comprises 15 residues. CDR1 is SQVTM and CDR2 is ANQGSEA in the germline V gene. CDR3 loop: CSVTIGAGKERPQHF. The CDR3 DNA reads TGCAGCGTTACTATCGGGGCGGGGAAGGAGCGGCCCCAGCATTTT.

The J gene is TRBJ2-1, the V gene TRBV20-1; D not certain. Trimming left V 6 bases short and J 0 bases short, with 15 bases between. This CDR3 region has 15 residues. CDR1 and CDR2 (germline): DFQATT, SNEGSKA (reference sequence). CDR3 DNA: TGCAGTGCGCCGCCGGACCCAAGCTCCTACAATGAGCAGTTCTTC. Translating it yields CSAPPDPSSYNEQFF.

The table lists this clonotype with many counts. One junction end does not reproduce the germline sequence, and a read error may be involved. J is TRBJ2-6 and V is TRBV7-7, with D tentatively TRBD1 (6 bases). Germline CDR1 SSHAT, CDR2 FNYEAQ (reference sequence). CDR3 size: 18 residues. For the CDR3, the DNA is TGTGCTAGCAGCTTGGGGGCTTGGGCCGCTTCTGGGGCCAACGTCCTGACTTTC. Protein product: CASSLGAWAASGANVLTF.

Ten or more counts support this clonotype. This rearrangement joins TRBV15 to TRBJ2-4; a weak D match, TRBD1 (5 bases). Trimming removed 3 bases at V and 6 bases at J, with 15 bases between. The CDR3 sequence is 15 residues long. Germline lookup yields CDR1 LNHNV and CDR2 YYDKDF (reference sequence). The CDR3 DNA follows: TGTGCCACCAGCAGGTTTGGGCAGGGTCCAAACATTCAGTACTTC. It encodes CATSRFGQGPNIQYF.

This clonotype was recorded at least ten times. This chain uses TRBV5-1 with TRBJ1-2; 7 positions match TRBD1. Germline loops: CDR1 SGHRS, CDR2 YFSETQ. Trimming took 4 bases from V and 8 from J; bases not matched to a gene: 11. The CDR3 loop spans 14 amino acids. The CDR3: CASSRSTGSGGYTF. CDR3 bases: TGCGCCAGCAGCCGGTCGACAGGGTCCGGCGGCTACACCTTC.

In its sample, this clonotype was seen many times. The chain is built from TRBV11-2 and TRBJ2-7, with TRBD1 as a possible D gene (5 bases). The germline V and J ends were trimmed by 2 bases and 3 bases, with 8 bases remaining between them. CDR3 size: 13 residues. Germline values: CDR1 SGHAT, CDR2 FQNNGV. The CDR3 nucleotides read TGTGCCAGCAGCTTACGGCAGGGCTACGAGCAGTACTTC. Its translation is CASSLRQGYEQYF.

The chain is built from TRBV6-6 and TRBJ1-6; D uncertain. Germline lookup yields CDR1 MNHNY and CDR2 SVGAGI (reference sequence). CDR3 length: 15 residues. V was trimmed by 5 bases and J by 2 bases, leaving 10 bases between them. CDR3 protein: CASSQPTTYNSPLHF. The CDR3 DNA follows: TGTGCCAGCAGTCAGCCAACTACCTATAATTCACCCCTCCACTTT.

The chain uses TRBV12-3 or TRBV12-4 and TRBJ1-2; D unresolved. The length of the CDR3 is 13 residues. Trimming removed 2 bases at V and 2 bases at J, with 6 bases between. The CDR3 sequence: CASSLNPNYGYTF. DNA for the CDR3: TGTGCCAGCAGTTTAAACCCGAACTATGGCTACACCTTC.

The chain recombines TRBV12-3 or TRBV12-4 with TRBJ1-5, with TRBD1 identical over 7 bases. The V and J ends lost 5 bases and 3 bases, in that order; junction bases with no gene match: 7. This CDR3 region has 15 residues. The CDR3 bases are TGTGCCAGCAGTCTACAGGGGCCCTCCAATCAGCCCCAGCATTTT. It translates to CASSLQGPSNQPQHF.

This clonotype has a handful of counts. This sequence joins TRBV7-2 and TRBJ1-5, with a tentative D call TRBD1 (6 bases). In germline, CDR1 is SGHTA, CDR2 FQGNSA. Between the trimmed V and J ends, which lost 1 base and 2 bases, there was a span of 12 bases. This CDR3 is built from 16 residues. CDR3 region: CASSLVGGAGNQPQHF. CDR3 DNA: TGTGCCAGCAGCTTAGTCGGGGGGGCCGGCAATCAGCCCCAGCATTTT.

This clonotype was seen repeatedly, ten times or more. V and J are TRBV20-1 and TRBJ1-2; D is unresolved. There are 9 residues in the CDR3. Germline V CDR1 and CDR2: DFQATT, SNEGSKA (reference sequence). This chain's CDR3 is CRPGGGYTF. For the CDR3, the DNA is TGCAGGCCGGGCGGGGGCTACACCTTC.

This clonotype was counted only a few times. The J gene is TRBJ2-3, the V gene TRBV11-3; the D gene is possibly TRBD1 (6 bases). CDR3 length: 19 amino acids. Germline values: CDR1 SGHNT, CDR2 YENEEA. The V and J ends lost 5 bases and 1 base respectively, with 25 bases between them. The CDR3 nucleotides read TGTGCCAGCAGCCCAAGACGACCCGGGACACCTGACGGCACAGATACGCAGTATTTT. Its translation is CASSPRRPGTPDGTDTQYF.

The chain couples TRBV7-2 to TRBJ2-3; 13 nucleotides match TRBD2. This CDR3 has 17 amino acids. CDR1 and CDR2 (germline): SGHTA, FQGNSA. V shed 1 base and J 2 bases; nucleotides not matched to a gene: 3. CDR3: CASSLGTSGGHTDTQYF. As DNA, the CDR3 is TGTGCCAGCAGCTTAGGGACTAGCGGGGGACACACAGATACGCAGTATTTT.

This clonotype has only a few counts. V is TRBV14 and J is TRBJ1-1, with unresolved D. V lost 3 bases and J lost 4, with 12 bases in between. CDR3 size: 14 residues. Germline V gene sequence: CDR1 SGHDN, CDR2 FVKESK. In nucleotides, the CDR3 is TGTGCCAGCAGCCAGACAAGCAGGTTCACTGAAGCTTTCTTT. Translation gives CASSQTSRFTEAFF.

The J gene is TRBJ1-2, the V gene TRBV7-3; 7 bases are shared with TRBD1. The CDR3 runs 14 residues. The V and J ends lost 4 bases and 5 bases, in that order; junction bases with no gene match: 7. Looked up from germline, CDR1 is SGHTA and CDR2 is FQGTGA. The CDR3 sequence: CASSSTGSGYGYTF. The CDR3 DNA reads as TGTGCCAGCAGCTCGACAGGGTCGGGGTATGGCTACACCTTC.

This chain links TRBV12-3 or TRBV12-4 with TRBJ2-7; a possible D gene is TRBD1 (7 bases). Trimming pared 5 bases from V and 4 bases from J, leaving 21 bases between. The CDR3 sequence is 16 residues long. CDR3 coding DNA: TGTGCCAGCAGTGGACGCGGGACAGCGTACCATTACGAGCAGTACTTC. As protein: CASSGRGTAYHYEQYF.

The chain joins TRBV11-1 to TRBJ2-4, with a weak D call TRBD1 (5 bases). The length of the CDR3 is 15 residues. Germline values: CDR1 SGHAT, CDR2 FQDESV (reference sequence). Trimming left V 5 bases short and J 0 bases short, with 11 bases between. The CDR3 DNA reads TGTGCCAGCAGCACCCTTCAGGGAGCCAAAAACATTCAGTACTTC. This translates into CASSTLQGAKNIQYF.

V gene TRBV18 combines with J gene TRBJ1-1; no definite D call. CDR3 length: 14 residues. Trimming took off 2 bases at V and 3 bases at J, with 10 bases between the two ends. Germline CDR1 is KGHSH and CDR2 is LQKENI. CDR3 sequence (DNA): TGTGCCAGCTCACCAGGCGGGATCCACACTGAAGCTTTCTTT. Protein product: CASSPGGIHTEAFF.

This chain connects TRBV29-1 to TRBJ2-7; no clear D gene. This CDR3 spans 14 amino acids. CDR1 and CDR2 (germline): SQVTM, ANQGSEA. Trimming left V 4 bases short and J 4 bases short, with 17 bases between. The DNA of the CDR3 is TGCAGCGTTGTTAGGCAGTTGGATGGTTACGAGCAGTACTTC. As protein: CSVVRQLDGYEQYF.